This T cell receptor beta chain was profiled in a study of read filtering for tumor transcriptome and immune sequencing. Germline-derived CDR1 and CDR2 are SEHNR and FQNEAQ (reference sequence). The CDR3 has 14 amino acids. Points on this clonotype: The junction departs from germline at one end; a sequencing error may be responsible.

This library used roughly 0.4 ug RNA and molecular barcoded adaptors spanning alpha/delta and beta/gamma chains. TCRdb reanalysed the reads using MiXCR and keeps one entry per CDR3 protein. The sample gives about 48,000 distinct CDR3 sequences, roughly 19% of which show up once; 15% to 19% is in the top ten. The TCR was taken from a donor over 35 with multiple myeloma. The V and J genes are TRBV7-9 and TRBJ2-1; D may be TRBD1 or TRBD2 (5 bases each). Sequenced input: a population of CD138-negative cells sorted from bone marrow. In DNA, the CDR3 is TGTGCCAGCCACCGACCGGGACCCGACAATGATCAGTTCTTC. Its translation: CASHRPGPDNDQFF.